Each of the 21 T cell receptor beta chains below was sequenced from the same sample in a study of identical twins. TCRdb processed the 5' RACE reads anew with MiXCR; each CDR3 protein has one entry. In the table there are about 470,000 distinct CDR3 sequences, around 24% of which are singletons. The sample also formed part of further work on T cells expressing NK-cell markers.

Sequenced input: CD4+ T cells sorted from blood. These receptors came from a woman in her late teens or twenties in good health.

The rearrangement links TRBV5-1 to TRBJ2-1, with 11 bases aligning to TRBD2. CDR1 is SGHRS, CDR2 YFSETQ, per germline. The CDR3 totals 15 residues. V shed 6 bases and J 3 bases; nucleotides not matched to a gene: 5. The CDR3 loop reads CASTIAGGLYNEQFF. The CDR3 nucleotides read TGCGCCAGCACTATAGCGGGGGGGCTCTACAATGAGCAGTTCTTC.

In its sample, this clonotype was seen once. This chain joins TRBV20-1 and TRBJ1-6; a possible D gene is TRBD1 (5 bases). The CDR3 is made up of 14 amino acids. Trimming left V 1 base short and J 7 bases short, with 11 bases between. CDR1 and CDR2 from the germline V gene are DFQATT and SNEGSKA (reference sequence). The CDR3 sequence: CSARGQGENSPLHF. The DNA of the CDR3 is TGCAGTGCTAGAGGGCAGGGAGAAAATTCACCCCTCCACTTT.

This clonotype has more than one count but fewer than ten. This chain joins TRBV20-1 and TRBJ2-5, with D possibly being TRBD2 (6 bases). V lost 0 bases to trimming and J lost 4 bases, with 18 bases between them. Germline V gene data show CDR1 as DFQATT and CDR2 as SNEGSKA (reference sequence). The CDR3 has 16 residues. CDR3 nucleotides: TGCAGTGCTAGAGATCCAATGGCTAGCGCTTTAGAGACCCAGTACTTC. This sequence encodes CSARDPMASALETQYF.

This clonotype was observed a single time. The V gene is TRBV18, the J gene TRBJ1-1, with D unclear. The CDR3 runs 16 residues. Germline lookup yields CDR1 KGHSH and CDR2 LQKENI. V was cut by 3 bases and J by 4 bases, with 18 bases left in between. The CDR3: CASSPSLQSISTEAFF. The CDR3 bases are TGTGCCAGCTCACCTTCTCTACAGAGCATCTCCACTGAAGCTTTCTTT.

This clonotype was counted at least ten times. V gene TRBV5-5 combines with J gene TRBJ2-1, with TRBD1 matching 7 bases. Germline CDR1 and CDR2: SGHKS and YYEKEE (reference sequence). This CDR3 region has 15 residues. Losses at the gene ends were 0 bases for V and 2 bases for J; bases not matched to a gene: 2. CDR3 bases: TGTGCCAGCAGCTTGGAACAGGGGACCTACAATGAGCAGTTCTTC. It yields the protein CASSLEQGTYNEQFF.

This rearrangement joins TRBV20-1 to TRBJ2-3; 7 bases map to TRBD2. Germline V gene sequence: CDR1 DFQATT, CDR2 SNEGSKA (reference sequence). The CDR3 runs to 16 residues. The V gene end was trimmed by 8 bases and the J gene end by 4 bases; junction bases not matched to a gene: 18. The CDR3 nucleotides are TGCAGTTGGGGGAGACTGGGGGAGGGCCGCTCAGATACGCAGTATTTT. Translation: CSWGRLGEGRSDTQYF.

The rearrangement joins TRBV10-2 to TRBJ2-7; D not certain. Trimming removed 0 bases at V and 0 bases at J, with 3 bases between. The CDR3 runs to 13 residues. Germline CDR1 is WSHSY and CDR2 is SAAADI. DNA for the CDR3: TGCGCCAGCAGTGAGTCCGTCTCCTACGAGCAGTACTTC. Translating it yields CASSESVSYEQYF.

This clonotype has only one observation. This chain links TRBV14 with TRBJ2-1; no definite D call. The CDR3 is made up of 16 amino acids. CDR1 and CDR2 (germline): SGHDN, FVKESK. With 4 bases removed from V and 5 bases from J, the gap between germline ends came to 18 bases. The CDR3 DNA reads TGTGCCAGCAGCCGAAAGTCCTGGACCGACAACAATGAGCAGTTCTTC. It yields the protein CASSRKSWTDNNEQFF.

V gene TRBV10-3 combines with J gene TRBJ2-7; tentatively, D is TRBD1 (6 bases). The CDR3 is 14 amino acids. Germline V CDR1 and CDR2: ENHRY, SYGVKD. Trimming cost V 1 base and J 1 base, with 8 bases left between them. CDR3 nucleotide sequence: TGTGCCATCAGTGAGTGGGGGCTTTCCTACGAGCAGTACTTC. Translated: CAISEWGLSYEQYF.

In its sample, this clonotype was seen a few times. The chain links TRBV20-1 to TRBJ1-1; D unresolved. In germline, CDR1 is DFQATT, CDR2 SNEGSKA (reference sequence). The CDR3 sequence is 13 residues long. The CDR3 is CVKSRISSTEAFF. CDR3 in DNA: TGCGTTAAGTCCAGGATCTCTAGCACTGAAGCTTTCTTT.

This clonotype has at least ten counts. The chain uses TRBV5-1 and TRBJ2-3; no reliable D call. Germline V gene sequence: CDR1 SGHRS, CDR2 YFSETQ. This CDR3 has 15 amino acids. V lost 2 bases, J lost 2 bases, and 12 bases lay in between. CDR3 in DNA: TGCGCCAGCAGCTTTACGGGCCCGAACACAGATACGCAGTATTTT. Translation: CASSFTGPNTDTQYF.

The table lists this clonotype with a count of one. The CDR3 bases are TGTGCCAGCAGCTCCCTCGCGAAGAGGGGTGAAAAACTGTTTTTT. Translating gives CASSSLAKRGEKLFF. This chain connects TRBV11-2 to TRBJ1-4, with a weak D call TRBD1 (5 bases). The CDR3 runs to 15 residues. Germline V gene data show CDR1 as SGHAT and CDR2 as FQNNGV. Trimming left V 4 bases short and J 7 bases short, with 16 bases between.

The CDR3 DNA is TGTGCCAGCACCATTGGTCCTAGCACAGATACGCAGTATTTT. Its protein product is CASTIGPSTDTQYF. The V call is TRBV12-3 or TRBV12-4, the J call TRBJ2-3; the D is unclear. This CDR3 is built from 14 residues. V gave up 7 bases and J gave up 0 bases, with 11 bases separating them.

This clonotype occurred a few times. The chain couples TRBV7-2 to TRBJ2-5, with D perhaps matching TRBD2 (5 bases). The CDR3 covers 14 residues. The germline CDR1 and CDR2 sequences are SGHTA and FQGNSA. The germline V and J ends were trimmed by 5 bases and 4 bases, with 14 bases remaining between them. CDR3 amino acids: CASSVGGGGETQYF. In DNA form, the CDR3 reads TGTGCCAGCAGCGTAGGAGGTGGAGGAGAGACCCAGTACTTC.

The chain joins TRBV20-1 to TRBJ2-2; the D gene is possibly TRBD2 (6 bases). From germline, CDR1 is DFQATT and CDR2 SNEGSKA (reference sequence). Trimming took off 6 bases at V and 3 bases at J, with 14 bases between the two ends. This CDR3 spans 14 amino acids. CDR3 nucleotides: TGCAGTGCCTCAAACGGGGGAGACACCGGGGAGCTGTTTTTT. Translated: CSASNGGDTGELFF.

The genes are TRBV3-1 and TRBJ2-5; D is perhaps TRBD2 (5 bases). V was shortened by 3 bases and J by 5 bases, with 16 bases between the two germline ends. From germline, CDR1 is LGHDT and CDR2 YNNKEL (reference sequence). This CDR3 is 15 amino acids long. CDR3 coding DNA: TGTGCCAGCAGCCACGCCGGGCGGGTGGGGGAGACCCAGTACTTC. Its protein product is CASSHAGRVGETQYF.

This clonotype has a count of ten or more. The chain uses TRBV29-1 and TRBJ2-1; D is ambiguous. The CDR3 has 13 amino acids. Germline V CDR1 and CDR2: SQVTM, ANQGSEA. The V end lost 3 bases, the J end lost 6 bases, and 12 bases lay between the germline ends. CDR3: CSVDPGFSNEQFF. Here the CDR3 DNA reads TGCAGCGTTGATCCAGGTTTTTCCAATGAGCAGTTCTTC.

This chain connects TRBV5-4 to TRBJ1-4; maybe TRBD1 (5 bases). Trimming removed 0 bases at V and 5 bases at J, with 8 bases between. CDR1 is SGHNT, CDR2 YYREEE, per germline (reference sequence). The CDR3 totals 14 residues. The CDR3 here is CASSLGWGNEKLFF. Written as DNA, the CDR3 is TGTGCCAGCAGCTTGGGATGGGGGAATGAAAAACTGTTTTTT. The entire variable domain, with the rest obtained from reference TRBV5-4 and TRBJ1-4, is as follows: ETGVTQSPTHLIKTRGQQVTLRCSSQSGHNTVSWYQQALGQGPQFIFQYYREEENGRGNFPPRFSGLQFPNYSSELNVNALELDDSALYLCASSLGWGNEKLFFGSGTQLSVL.

In nucleotides, the CDR3 is TGCAGTGCTAGGCACTCGGACACCGGGGAGCTGTTTTTT. It codes for CSARHSDTGELFF. The chain is built from TRBV20-1 and TRBJ2-2; D remains unclear. This CDR3 is built from 13 residues. CDR1 is DFQATT, CDR2 SNEGSKA, per germline (reference sequence). V dropped 3 bases and J dropped 3 bases, with 8 bases sitting between them.

J is TRBJ2-1 and V is TRBV6-6, with unresolved D. The ends were cut back, 6 bases at V and 6 bases at J, with 9 bases in the middle. The germline gives CDR1 MNHNY, CDR2 SVGAGI (reference sequence). The CDR3 loop spans 12 amino acids. CDR3 bases: TGTGCCAGCAGCCCGATTTTCAATGAGCAGTTCTTC. The encoded protein is CASSPIFNEQFF.

This chain uses TRBV5-1 with TRBJ2-1, with 8 bases identical to TRBD2. The CDR3 is 14 amino acids. Trimming took 2 bases from V and 5 from J; bases not matched to a gene: 3. Germline V gives CDR1 SGHRS, CDR2 YFSETQ. The CDR3: CASSLQRGNNEQFF. CDR3 DNA sequence: TGCGCCAGCAGCTTACAGCGGGGGAACAATGAGCAGTTCTTC.